Here is one TCR beta chain with its context. Its antigen is undetermined. The sample comes from a study of T cell repertoires in aging, cancer and after chemotherapy. Study background: Over several months to years, re-sampled healthy donor repertoires clearly shared clones. Study outcomes and limitations: In each cancer cohort, median generation probability increased across chemotherapy, suggesting thymic output rebounded. The repertoire data cannot show anything about immunological memory following chemotherapy. Age-matched healthy donors had significantly more diverse, less clonal blood TCR repertoires than untreated cancer patients.

Multiplex touch-down PCR with TRB-A/B primers amplified rearranged V-D-J TRB sequences. From the multiplex PCR reads, TCRdb called clonotypes with MiXCR, one entry per CDR3 protein. The repertoire has more than 6,500 distinct CDR3 sequences, 25% to 40% of them found once; the top ten carry around 4%. The germline V gene has CDR1 SGHDN and CDR2 FVKESK. J lost 0 bases, V lost 4 bases, and 5 bases had no gene match. The CDR3 totals 15 residues. TCR beta rearrangements were amplified from peripheral blood genomic DNA. The receptor was derived from a human donor in good health. This rearrangement joins TRBV14 to TRBJ1-1; 7 bases are a match to TRBD1. Input material: blood. In nucleotides, the CDR3 is TGTGCCAGCAGCCGACAGGGACTGATGAACACTGAAGCTTTCTTT. Amino acid sequence: CASSRQGLMNTEAFF.